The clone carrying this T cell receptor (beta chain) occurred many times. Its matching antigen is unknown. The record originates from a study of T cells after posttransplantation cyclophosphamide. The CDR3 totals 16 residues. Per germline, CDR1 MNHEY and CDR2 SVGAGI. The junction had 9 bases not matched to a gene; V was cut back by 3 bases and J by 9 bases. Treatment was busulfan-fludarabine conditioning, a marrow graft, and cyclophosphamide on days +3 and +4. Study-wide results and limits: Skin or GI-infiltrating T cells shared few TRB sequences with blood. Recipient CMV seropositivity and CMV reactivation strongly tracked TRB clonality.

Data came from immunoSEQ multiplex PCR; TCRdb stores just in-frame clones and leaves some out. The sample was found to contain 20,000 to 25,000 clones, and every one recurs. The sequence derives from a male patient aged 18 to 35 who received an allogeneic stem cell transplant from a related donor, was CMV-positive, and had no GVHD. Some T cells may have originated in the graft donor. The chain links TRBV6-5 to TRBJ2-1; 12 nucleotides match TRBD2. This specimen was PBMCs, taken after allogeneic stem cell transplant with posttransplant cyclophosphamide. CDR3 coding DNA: TGTGCCAGCAGTTATGGTCTAGCGGGGGGGGTTGGTGAGCAGTTCTTC. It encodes CASSYGLAGGVGEQFF.